This T cell receptor (beta chain) was obtained from a study of T cells in Graves' hyperthyroidism and ophthalmopathy. Notes on this clonotype: Its specificity is unknown.

The study's findings and limits: The majority of expanded thyroid clonotypes above 0.001 also appeared in blood.

Patients showing uncontrolled infection, other autoimmune disease, pregnancy or lactation were ineligible. Germline V gene data show CDR1 as SNHLY and CDR2 as FYNNEI. The CDR3 sequence is 14 residues long. V was clipped by 7 bases and J by 2 bases; unmatched bases: 5. The TCR beta CDR3 regions underwent amplification using RNA transcripts as the source. TCR CDR3 underwent first-round RT-PCR with the HTBI primer set. TCRdb reprocessed the multiplex PCR reads with MiXCR, giving one entry per CDR3 protein. The sample gives about 570,000 distinct CDR3 sequences, roughly 46% of which show up once; under 20% is in the top ten.

The genes are TRBV2 and TRBJ1-1, with 9 bases lining up with TRBD1. Sequencing was carried out using peripheral blood or thyroid tissue (not recorded which). The sequence came from an adult woman with Graves' disease, either hyperthyroidism or ophthalmopathy (not recorded which). The CDR3 nucleotides are TGTGCCAGCACTACGGGACAGGGAAACACTGAAGCTTTCTTT. Protein: CASTTGQGNTEAFF.